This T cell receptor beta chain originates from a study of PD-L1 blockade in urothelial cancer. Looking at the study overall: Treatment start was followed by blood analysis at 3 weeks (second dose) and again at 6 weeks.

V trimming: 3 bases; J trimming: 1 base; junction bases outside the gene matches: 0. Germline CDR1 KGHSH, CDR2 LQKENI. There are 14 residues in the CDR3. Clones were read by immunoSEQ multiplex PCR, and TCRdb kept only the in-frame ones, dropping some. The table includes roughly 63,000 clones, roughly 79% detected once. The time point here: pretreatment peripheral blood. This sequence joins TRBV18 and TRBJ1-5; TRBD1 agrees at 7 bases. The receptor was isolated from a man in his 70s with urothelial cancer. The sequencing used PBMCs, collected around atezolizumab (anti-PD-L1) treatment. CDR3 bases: TGTGCCAGCTCACCGGGACAGAGCAATCAGCCCCAGCATTTT. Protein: CASSPGQSNQPQHF.